This TCR beta chain stems from a study of cytomegalovirus exposure and HLA in healthy donors. Despite likely unrecorded immune exposures, the donors were nominally healthy at the time of sampling. Findings of the study overall: It was only CMV serostatus that was available as immune exposure information. The classifier, whose performance was assessed in both the original and validation cohorts, reportedly diagnosed cytomegalovirus status with high specificity and sensitivity.

V gave up 0 bases and J gave up 5 bases, with 20 bases separating them. The CDR3 is made up of 17 amino acids. The germline gives CDR1 LGHNA, CDR2 YSLEER. 13 Jbeta primers and 60 Vbeta primers were used for the PCR. The protocol was immunoSEQ multiplex PCR, while the TCRdb copy is restricted to in-frame clones and leaves out a portion. Among fewer than 250,000 clones listed, 83% were seen once. Comment on this clone: No antigen is known for it.

The receptor comes from a man aged 40-55 years in good health and CMV-seropositive. Specimen: PBMCs. The rearrangement uses TRBV4-3 and TRBJ2-7, with D possibly matching TRBD2 (6 bases). Written as DNA, the CDR3 is TGCGCCAGCAGCCAAGACCAGGGACTGATCAATCCGGACGAGCAGTACTTC. This codes for CASSQDQGLINPDEQYF.